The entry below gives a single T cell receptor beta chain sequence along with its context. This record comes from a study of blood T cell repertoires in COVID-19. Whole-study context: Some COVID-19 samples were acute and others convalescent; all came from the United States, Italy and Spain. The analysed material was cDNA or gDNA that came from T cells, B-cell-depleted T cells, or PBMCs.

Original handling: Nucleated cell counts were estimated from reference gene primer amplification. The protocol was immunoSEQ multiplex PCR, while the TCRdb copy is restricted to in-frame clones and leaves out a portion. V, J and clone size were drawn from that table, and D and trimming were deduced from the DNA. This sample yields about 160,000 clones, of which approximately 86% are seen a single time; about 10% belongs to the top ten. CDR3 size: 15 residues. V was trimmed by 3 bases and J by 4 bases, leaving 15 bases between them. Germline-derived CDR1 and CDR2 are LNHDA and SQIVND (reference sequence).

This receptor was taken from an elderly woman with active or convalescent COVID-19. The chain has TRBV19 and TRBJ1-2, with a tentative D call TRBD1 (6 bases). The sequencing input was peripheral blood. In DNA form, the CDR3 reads TGTGCCAGTAGTATCTTGGGGGCTATTGGCTATGGCTACACCTTC. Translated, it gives CASSILGAIGYGYTF.